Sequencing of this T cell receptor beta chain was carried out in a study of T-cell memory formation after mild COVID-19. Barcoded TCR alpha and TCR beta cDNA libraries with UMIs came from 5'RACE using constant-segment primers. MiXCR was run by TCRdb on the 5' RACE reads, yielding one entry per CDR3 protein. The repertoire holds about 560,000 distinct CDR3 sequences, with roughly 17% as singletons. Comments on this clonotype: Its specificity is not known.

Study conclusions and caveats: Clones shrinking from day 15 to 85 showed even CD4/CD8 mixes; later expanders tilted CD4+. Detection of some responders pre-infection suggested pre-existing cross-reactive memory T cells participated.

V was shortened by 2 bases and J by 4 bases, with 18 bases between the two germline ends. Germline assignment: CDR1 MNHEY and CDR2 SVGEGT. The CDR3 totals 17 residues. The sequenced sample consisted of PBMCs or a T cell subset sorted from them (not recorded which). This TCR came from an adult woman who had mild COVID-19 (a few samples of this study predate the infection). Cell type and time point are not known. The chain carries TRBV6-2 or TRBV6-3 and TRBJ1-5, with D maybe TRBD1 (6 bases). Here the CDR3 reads CASSYEAGALINQPQHF. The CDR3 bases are TGTGCCAGCAGTTACGAGGCGGGGGCACTAATTAATCAGCCCCAGCATTTT.